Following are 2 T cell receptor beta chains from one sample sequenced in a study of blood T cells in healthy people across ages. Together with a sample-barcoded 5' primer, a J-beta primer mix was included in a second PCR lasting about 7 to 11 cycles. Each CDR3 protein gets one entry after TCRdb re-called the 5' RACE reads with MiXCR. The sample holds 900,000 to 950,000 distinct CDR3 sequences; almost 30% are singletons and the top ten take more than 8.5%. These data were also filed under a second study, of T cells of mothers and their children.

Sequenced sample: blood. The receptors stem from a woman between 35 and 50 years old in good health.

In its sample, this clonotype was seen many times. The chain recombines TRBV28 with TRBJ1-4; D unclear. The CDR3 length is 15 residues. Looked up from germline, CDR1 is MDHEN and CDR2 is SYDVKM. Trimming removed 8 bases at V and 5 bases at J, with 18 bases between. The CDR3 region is CASLPPYAGNEKLFF. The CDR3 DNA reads TGTGCCAGCCTTCCACCGTACGCCGGGAATGAAAAACTGTTTTTT.

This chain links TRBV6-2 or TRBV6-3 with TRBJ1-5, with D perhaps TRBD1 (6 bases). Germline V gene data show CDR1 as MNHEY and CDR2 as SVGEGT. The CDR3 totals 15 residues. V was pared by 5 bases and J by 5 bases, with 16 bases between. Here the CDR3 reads CASSGAGGQDQPQHF. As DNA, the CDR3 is TGTGCCAGCAGTGGGGCCGGGGGGCAGGATCAGCCCCAGCATTTT.